This entry lists 10 T cell receptor beta chains sequenced from one sample in a study of T-cell memory formation after mild COVID-19. TCRdb called the 5' RACE reads again in MiXCR, with one record for every CDR3 protein. The profile shows 270,000 or so distinct CDR3 sequences, roughly 18% of them singletons. The sequencing sample was made of PBMCs or a T cell subset sorted from them (not recorded which). The receptor set was obtained from a man aged 18-30 years who had mild COVID-19 (a few samples of this study predate the infection). Cell type and time point are not known.

This clonotype was observed at least ten times. The chain links TRBV5-1 to TRBJ2-3; TRBD2 matches 8 bases. The CDR3 contains 15 residues. V lost 1 base, J lost 1 base, and 2 bases stayed unmatched. Germline CDR1 and CDR2: SGHRS and YFSETQ. The CDR3 DNA is TGCGCCAGCAGCTTGCAGCGGGGGCGCACAGATACGCAGTATTTT. It specifies CASSLQRGRTDTQYF.

This clonotype was recorded at least ten times. V gene TRBV7-2 combines with J gene TRBJ1-1, with a tentative D call TRBD1 (5 bases). The germline gives CDR1 SGHTA, CDR2 FQGNSA. The CDR3 sequence is 13 residues long. Trimming left V 8 bases short and J 3 bases short, with 13 bases between. As DNA, the CDR3 is TGTGCCAGCCAAGGTCGGGACGACACTGAAGCTTTCTTT. Translation gives CASQGRDDTEAFF.

The chain is built from TRBV12-3 or TRBV12-4 and TRBJ1-4; the D gene is possibly TRBD1 (6 bases). This CDR3 has 12 amino acids. V gave up 3 bases and J gave up 8 bases, with 7 bases separating them. The CDR3 is CASSFRGEKLFF. CDR3 nucleotides: TGTGCCAGCAGTTTCAGGGGCGAAAAACTGTTTTTT.

The V and J genes are TRBV20-1 and TRBJ2-3; 9 bases match TRBD2. The length of the CDR3 is 13 residues. The V gene's germline CDR1 is DFQATT and CDR2 SNEGSKA (reference sequence). Trimming removed 6 bases from V and 2 bases from J; junction bases left unmatched: 3. The CDR3 region is CSALAGTTDTQYF. In DNA form, the CDR3 reads TGCAGTGCCCTAGCGGGGACCACAGATACGCAGTATTTT.

CDR3 DNA sequence: TGTGCCAGCAGCTTAGAGTACAGCAACACTGAAGCTTTCTTT. The encoded protein is CASSLEYSNTEAFF. V gene TRBV7-6 combines with J gene TRBJ1-1; D unclear. CDR1 and CDR2 (germline): SGHVS, FNYEAQ. The CDR3 has 14 residues. Trimming stripped 1 base from V and 2 bases from J, with 8 bases between.

This clonotype was observed a handful of times. The chain recombines TRBV21-1 with TRBJ2-7. TRBV21-1 is a listed pseudogene. The CDR3 is 10 residues long. CDR3 loop: CASRTHEQYV. The DNA for the CDR3 is TGTGCCAGCAGAACCCACGAGCAGTACGTC.

The count of this clonotype is one. The chain recombines TRBV6-2 or TRBV6-3 with TRBJ1-1; D might be TRBD1 (6 bases). This CDR3 has 16 residues. V shed 4 bases and J shed 5 bases, with 20 bases lying between them. Germline CDR1 is MNHEY and CDR2 is SVGEGT. CDR3 sequence (DNA): TGTGCCAGCAGTTCCCCGGGAGAGCCAAGGGGGACTGAAGCTTTCTTT. As protein: CASSSPGEPRGTEAFF.

The rearrangement uses TRBV6-2 or TRBV6-3 and TRBJ2-5; D unresolved. The V and J ends lost 2 bases and 9 bases respectively, with 13 bases between them. This CDR3 has 13 amino acids. Germline V lookup: CDR1 MNHEY, CDR2 SVGEGT. The CDR3 DNA sequence: TGTGCCAGCAGTTACCCTTTAACGGGTCCCCAGTACTTC. Its translation is CASSYPLTGPQYF.

The chain is built from TRBV5-1 and TRBJ2-7; D is unresolved. With 5 bases removed from V and 2 bases from J, the gap between germline ends came to 5 bases. This CDR3 is built from 11 residues. Germline-derived CDR1 and CDR2 are SGHRS and YFSETQ. CDR3 coding DNA: TGCGCCAGCAGATTGACCTACGAGCAGTACTTC. Its protein is CASRLTYEQYF.

The chain is built from TRBV11-2 and TRBJ2-7, with TRBD2 matching 7 bases. The CDR3 is made up of 15 amino acids. V lost 2 bases to trimming and J lost 2 bases; unmatched junction nucleotides: 6. Germline assignment: CDR1 SGHAT and CDR2 FQNNGV. The CDR3 here is CASSLRAGSPYEQYF. CDR3 coding DNA: TGTGCCAGCAGCTTAAGAGCGGGGAGTCCCTACGAGCAGTACTTC.